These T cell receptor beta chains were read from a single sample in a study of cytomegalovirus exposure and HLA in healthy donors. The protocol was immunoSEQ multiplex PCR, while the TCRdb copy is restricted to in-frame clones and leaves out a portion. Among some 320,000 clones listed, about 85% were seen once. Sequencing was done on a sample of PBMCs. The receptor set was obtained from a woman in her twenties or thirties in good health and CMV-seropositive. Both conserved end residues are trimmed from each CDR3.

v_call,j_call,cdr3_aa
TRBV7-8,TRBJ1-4,ASSSQGRANEKLF
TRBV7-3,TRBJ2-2,ASSRQGGTGELF
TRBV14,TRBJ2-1,ASSQPGQGGNEQF
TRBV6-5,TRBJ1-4,ASSYSVARSELF
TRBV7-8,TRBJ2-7,ASSLAPGQRYEQY
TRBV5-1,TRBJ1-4,ASSVEGWSEATNEKLF
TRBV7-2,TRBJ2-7,ASSLKGTFEQY
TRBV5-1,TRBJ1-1,ASSSFSKGHQNTEAF
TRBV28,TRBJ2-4,ASSLDGLAGGLAKNIQY
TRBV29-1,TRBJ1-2,SVRDYVRGSPYGYT